The sequence of this TCR beta chain was determined in a study of vaccination effects on CD4 cells after COVID-19 (dated by TCRdb to between 2021 and 2024). In terms of the full investigation: The ViraFEST assay stimulated PBMC with viral peptide pools and then used TCR sequencing to identify antigen-specific CD4+ T cell clonotypes by expansion. Each participant received two doses of an mRNA SARS-CoV-2 vaccine, either BNT162b2 or mRNA-1273. Over 1.5 million PBMC per well were cultured with approximately 10 ug/ml peptides in IMDM containing around 4.6% human AB serum, about 9.7 IU/ml IL-2 and gentamicin. SARS-CoV-2 spike-specific CD4+ TCR repertoires were compared before and after mRNA vaccination in COVID-19 convalescent patients and in infection-naive vaccine recipients. A total of some eleven COVID-19 convalescent patients and several SARS-CoV-2-naive healthy vaccine recipients were included in the full study. Cultures from other donors in the study were sequenced using the Oncomine TCR Beta short-read assay on an Illumina iSeq 100.

The investigation overall reported the following: At late post-vaccination timepoints, both infection-induced and vaccine-induced clones showed marked clonal contraction, consistent with waning T cell responses. Among healthy vaccine recipients, nearly all vaccine-induced clones were SARS-CoV-2 mono-reactive, and only 1 of 255 was cross-reactive with common cold coronaviruses. Limitations of the study were the small number of convalescent patients and the absence of early post-infection timepoints.

The library was produced with the immunoSEQ multiplex PCR assay. DNA from the cultured, isolated CD4+ T cells was subjected to TCR beta CDR3 sequencing. The published analysis was carried out like this. Non-productive TCR sequences were discarded, and reads were trimmed to the CDR3 region, with only CDR3s of 7 or more amino acids retained. The MANAFEST web app was used to identify antigen-specific clonotypes by comparing expansion in peptide wells with expansion in reference cultures. To be called positive, a clone needed expansion at FDR<0.05 compared with the reference and with all other wells, an odds ratio greater than 5, and a frequency greater than 0.1% in two replicate wells. A clonotype was defined as cross-reactive if the clonotype was significantly expanded both in SARS-CoV-2 spike wells and in at least one common cold coronavirus spike condition. Levenshtein distance calculated with the stringdist R package was used to assess CDR3 similarity, and unrooted trees were constructed with ape in R 3.6.1. Not all clones reach the TCRdb copy of this immuneACCESS table, which keeps in-frame sequences only. Checked studies attribute under half of the gap to unresolved V genes and leave the rest unexplained. The V and J calls and clone size were taken over from that table, and D and trimming were inferred from the DNA. This sample lists 35,000 to 40,000 clones; roughly 80% were detected once. The ten biggest clones cover just under 3% of the sample.

Including the terminal cysteine and phenylalanine, the CDR3 comprises 15 residues. Only the CDR3 region is kept as DNA, spanning 45 bases read in frame from base 1. Taken from the germline V gene (reference sequence), the CDR1 and CDR2 loops are MNHEY and SMNVEV. Trimmed from V: 7 bases; trimmed from J: 0 bases; junction bases lacking a gene match: 6. Concerning this clone itself: Its antigen is not yet known. No per-base quality is available; no much larger clone lies one base away.

After less than 13 days of culture, CD4+ T cells were isolated with the EasySep CD4+ T cell isolation kit. Healthy vaccine recipients had no prior SARS-CoV-2 infection, confirmed by negative nucleocapsid antibodies before and after vaccination. On days 3 and 7, half of the culture medium was replaced with fresh IL-2-containing medium. Unless otherwise noted, each peptide stimulation condition was cultured in triplicate wells. Using Ficoll-Paque Plus gradient centrifugation, PBMC were separated from whole blood and then either used fresh or cryopreserved at -140C. The QIAamp micro DNA kit was used to extract genomic DNA from the cultured CD4+ T cells.

This TCR came from a human donor who received a COVID-19 vaccine. The chain employs TRBV27 and TRBJ1-3; TRBD1 fits 7 bases in the junction. Material: CD4+ T cells from PBMCs cultured without peptide, obtained before COVID-19 vaccination. Read as DNA, the sequence is TGTGCCAGCAAAAGACAGGGACTCTCTGGAAACACCATATATTTT. Translated, it gives CASKRQGLSGNTIYF.